The entry below describes one T cell receptor beta chain. The sample comes from a study of tumor and adjacent non-tumor tissue in lung cancer. No cell sorting was done before RNA was extracted from the tissue. This non-tumor lung sample came from over 3 cm beyond the tumor edge. TCRbeta libraries were built with three rounds of nested PCR, modified from ARM-PCR. MiXCR, run by TCRdb on the multiplex PCR reads, gives a single entry per CDR3 protein. The sample includes under 85,000 distinct CDR3 sequences, over 65% of them seen just once. The sample comprised distant non-tumor lung tissue. This TCR was recovered from a man between 65 and 85 years old with non-small cell lung cancer.

The CDR3 spells CSAGASGMHDQYV. The CDR3 DNA sequence: TGCAGCGCTGGGGCAAGTGGGATGCACGATCAGTACGTC. This chain uses TRBV29-1 with TRBJ2-7, with a tentative D call TRBD1 (5 bases). The CDR3 has 13 residues. CDR1 SQVTM and CDR2 ANQGSEA come from the germline V gene.